This T cell receptor (beta chain) stems from a study of metastatic and nonmetastatic thyroid tumors. Study at large: Repertoire comparison spanned blood and tumor or nodule tissue of malignant and benign thyroid patients. Broader study findings: It was reportedly found that TCR beta diversity was significantly higher in malignant thyroid tumors than in benign nodules, a difference seen in both blood and tumor samples.

This clone showed up many times. The antigen is not known. All patients were untreated before thyroid surgery. The germline V gene encodes CDR1 LGHNA and CDR2 YSLEER. V shed 3 bases, J shed 2 bases, and the junction held 6 bases outside the gene matches. The CDR3 has 17 amino acids. In the study's own analysis: Researchers built a distant-metastasis classifier for papillary thyroid cancer that drew on CDR3 differences across clinicopathological groups. Using MiXCR, TCRdb re-called clones from the PCR reads. The V and J calls and clone size are TCRdb's, not the authors'. The table lists about 40,000 clones, about a sixth of them singletons.

The chain uses TRBV4-3 and TRBJ2-6; 8 bases are a match to TRBD1. This clonotype originated in a female donor with papillary thyroid cancer or a benign thyroid nodule (not recorded which). Some clones in this sample may be carry-over from other donors' samples. Sequencing used tumor tissue. The DNA of the CDR3 is TGCGCCAGCAGCCAGGACAGGGATTCAGCTGGGGCCAACGTCCTGACTTTC. Translation gives CASSQDRDSAGANVLTF.